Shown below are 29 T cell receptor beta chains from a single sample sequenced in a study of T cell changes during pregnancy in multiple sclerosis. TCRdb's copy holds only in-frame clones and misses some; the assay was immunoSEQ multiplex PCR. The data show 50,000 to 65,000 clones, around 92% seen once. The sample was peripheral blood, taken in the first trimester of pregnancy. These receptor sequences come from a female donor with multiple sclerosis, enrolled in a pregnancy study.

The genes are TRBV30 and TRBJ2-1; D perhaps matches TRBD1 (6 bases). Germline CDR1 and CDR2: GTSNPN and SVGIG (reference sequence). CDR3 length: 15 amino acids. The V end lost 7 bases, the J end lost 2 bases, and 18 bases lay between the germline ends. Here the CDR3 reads CASNLGALPYNEQFF. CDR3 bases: TGTGCCTCGAACCTGGGGGCCCTACCCTACAATGAGCAGTTCTTC.

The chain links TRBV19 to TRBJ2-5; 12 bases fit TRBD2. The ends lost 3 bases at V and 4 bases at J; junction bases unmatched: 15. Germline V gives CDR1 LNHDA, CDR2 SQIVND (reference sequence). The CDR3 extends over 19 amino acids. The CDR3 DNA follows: TGTGCCAGTAGTATTGAGAACCTAGCGGGGGGGGCGTGGGCAGAGACCCAGTACTTC. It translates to CASSIENLAGGAWAETQYF.

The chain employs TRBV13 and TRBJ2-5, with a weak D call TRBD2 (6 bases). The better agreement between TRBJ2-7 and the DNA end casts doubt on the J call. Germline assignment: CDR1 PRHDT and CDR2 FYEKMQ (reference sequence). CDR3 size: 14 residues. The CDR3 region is CATGTGTGDYEQYF. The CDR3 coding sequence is TGTGCCACCGGGACCGGGACGGGGGACTACGAGCAGTACTTC.

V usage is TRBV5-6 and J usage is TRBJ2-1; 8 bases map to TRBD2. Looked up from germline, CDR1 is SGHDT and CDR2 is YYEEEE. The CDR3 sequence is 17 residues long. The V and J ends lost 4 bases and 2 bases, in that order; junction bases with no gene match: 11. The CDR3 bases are TGTGCCAGCAGCCCCTCGGGGGGGGCCTTGACCTACAATGAGCAGTTCTTC. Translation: CASSPSGGALTYNEQFF.

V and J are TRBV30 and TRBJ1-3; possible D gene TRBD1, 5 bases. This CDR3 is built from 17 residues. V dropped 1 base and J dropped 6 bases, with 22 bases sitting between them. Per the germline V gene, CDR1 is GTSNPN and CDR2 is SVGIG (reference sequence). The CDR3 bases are TGTGCCTGGAGTGCCTGGGGGGTGGCAGGGTGGGAAAACACCATATATTTT. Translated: CAWSAWGVAGWENTIYF.

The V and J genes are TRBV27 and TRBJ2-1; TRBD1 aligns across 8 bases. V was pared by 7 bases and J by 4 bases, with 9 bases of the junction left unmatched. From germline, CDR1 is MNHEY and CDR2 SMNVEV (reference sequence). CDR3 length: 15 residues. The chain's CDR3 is CASTTGDRTYNEQFF. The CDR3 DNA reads TGTGCCAGCACCACAGGGGACAGGACGTACAATGAGCAGTTCTTC.

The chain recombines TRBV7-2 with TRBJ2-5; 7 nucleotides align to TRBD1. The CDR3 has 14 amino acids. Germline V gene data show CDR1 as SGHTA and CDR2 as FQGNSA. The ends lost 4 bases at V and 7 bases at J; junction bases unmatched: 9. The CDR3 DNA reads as TGTGCCAGCAGCTCCGACAGGGCAGTAGGGACCCAGTACTTC. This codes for CASSSDRAVGTQYF.

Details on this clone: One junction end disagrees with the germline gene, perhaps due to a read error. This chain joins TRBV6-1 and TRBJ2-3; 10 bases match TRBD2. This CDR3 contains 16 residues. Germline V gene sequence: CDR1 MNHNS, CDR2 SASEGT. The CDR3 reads CASREAGGPGTDTQYF. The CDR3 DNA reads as TGTGCCAGCAGAGAAGCGGGGGGGCCGGGCACAGATACGCAGTATTTT.

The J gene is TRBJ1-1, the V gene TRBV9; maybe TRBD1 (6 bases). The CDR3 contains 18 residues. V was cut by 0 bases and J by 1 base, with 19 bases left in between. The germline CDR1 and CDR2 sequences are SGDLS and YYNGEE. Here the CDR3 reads CASSVVTGGAAGNTEAFF. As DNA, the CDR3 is TGTGCCAGCAGCGTAGTGACTGGGGGGGCAGCAGGGAACACTGAAGCTTTCTTT. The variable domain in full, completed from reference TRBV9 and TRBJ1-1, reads DSGVTQTPKHLITATGQRVTLRCSPRSGDLSVYWYQQSLDQGLQFLIQYYNGEERAKGNILERFSAQQFPDLHSELNLSSLELGDSALYFCASSVVTGGAAGNTEAFFGQGTRLTVV.

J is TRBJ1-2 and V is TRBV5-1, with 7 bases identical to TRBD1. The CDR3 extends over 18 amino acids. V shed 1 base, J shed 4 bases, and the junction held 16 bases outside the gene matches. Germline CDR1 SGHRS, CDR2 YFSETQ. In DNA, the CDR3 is TGCGCCAGCAGCTTGACGATGAGCGGACAGGAAAGTTTCTATGGCTACACCTTC. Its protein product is CASSLTMSGQESFYGYTF.

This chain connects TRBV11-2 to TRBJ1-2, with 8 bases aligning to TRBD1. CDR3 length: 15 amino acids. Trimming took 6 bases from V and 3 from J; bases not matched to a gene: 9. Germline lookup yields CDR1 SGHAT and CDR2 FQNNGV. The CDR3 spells CASREPGTGDYGYTF. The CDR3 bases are TGTGCCAGCAGGGAACCCGGGACAGGAGACTATGGCTACACCTTC.

Here the CDR3 reads CASSNSGGPTDTQYF. CDR3 bases: TGTGCCAGCAGCAATAGCGGGGGTCCCACAGATACGCAGTATTTT. V usage is TRBV7-2 and J usage is TRBJ2-3, with 9 bases aligning to TRBD2. Germline values: CDR1 SGHTA, CDR2 FQGNSA. Trimming cost V 5 bases and J 2 bases; bases outside gene matches: 5. CDR3 length: 15 amino acids.

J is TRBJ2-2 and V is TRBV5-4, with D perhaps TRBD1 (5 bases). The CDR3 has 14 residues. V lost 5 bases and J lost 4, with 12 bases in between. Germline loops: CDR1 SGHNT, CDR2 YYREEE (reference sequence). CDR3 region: CASSTQVITGELFF. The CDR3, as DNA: TGTGCCAGCAGTACACAGGTTATCACCGGGGAGCTGTTTTTT. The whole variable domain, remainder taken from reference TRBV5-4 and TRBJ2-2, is ETGVTQSPTHLIKTRGQQVTLRCSSQSGHNTVSWYQQALGQGPQFIFQYYREEENGRGNFPPRFSGLQFPNYSSELNVNALELDDSALYLCASSTQVITGELFFGEGSRLTVL.

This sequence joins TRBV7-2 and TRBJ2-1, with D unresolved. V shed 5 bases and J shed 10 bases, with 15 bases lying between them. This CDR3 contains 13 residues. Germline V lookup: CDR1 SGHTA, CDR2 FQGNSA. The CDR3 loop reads CASSARRELEQFF. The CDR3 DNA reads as TGTGCCAGCAGCGCCCGAAGAGAACTGGAGCAGTTCTTC. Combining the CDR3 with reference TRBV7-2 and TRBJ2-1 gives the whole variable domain GAGVSQSPSNKVTEKGKDVELRCDPISGHTALYWYRQSLGQGLEFLIYFQGNSAPDKSGLPSDRFSAERTGGSVSTLTIQRTQQEDSAVYLCASSARRELEQFFGPGTRLTVL.

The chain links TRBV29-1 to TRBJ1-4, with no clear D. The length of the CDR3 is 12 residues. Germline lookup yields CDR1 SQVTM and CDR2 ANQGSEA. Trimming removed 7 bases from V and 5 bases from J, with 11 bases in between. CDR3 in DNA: TGCAGCGGCTCGGCGGGAAATGAAAAACTGTTTTTT. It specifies CSGSAGNEKLFF. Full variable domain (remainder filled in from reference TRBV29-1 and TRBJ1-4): SAVISQKPSRDICQRGTSLTIQCQVDSQVTMMFWYRQQPGQSLTLIATANQGSEATYESGFVIDKFPISRPNLTFSTLTVSNMSPEDSSIYLCSGSAGNEKLFFGSGTQLSVL.

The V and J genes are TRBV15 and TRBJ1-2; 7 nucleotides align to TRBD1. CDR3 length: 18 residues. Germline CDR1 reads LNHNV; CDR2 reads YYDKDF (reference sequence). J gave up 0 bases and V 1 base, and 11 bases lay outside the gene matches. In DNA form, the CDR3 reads TGTGCCACCAGCAGAGTTCAGGGACAGAAGCATACTAACTATGGCTACACCTTC. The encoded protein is CATSRVQGQKHTNYGYTF.

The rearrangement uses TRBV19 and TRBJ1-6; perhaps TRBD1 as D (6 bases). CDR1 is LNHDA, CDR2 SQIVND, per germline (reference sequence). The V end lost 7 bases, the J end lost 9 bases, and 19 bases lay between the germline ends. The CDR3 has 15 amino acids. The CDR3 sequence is CASTRTEINSSPLHF. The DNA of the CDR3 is TGTGCCAGTACCCGGACAGAGATAAACTCTTCACCCCTCCACTTT.

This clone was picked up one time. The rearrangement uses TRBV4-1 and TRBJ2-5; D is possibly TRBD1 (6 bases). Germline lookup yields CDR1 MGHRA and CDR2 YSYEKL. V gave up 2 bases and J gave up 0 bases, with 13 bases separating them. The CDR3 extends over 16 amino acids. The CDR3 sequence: CASSQPPDSNQETQYF. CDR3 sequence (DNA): TGCGCCAGCAGCCAACCCCCGGACAGTAACCAAGAGACCCAGTACTTC.

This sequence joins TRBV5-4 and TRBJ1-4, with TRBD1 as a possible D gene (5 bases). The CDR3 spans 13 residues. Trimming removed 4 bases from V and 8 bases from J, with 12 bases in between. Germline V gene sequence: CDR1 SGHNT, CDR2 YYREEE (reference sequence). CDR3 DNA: TGTGCCAGCAGCCCTTACCGGGGGGAAAAACTGTTTTTT. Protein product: CASSPYRGEKLFF.

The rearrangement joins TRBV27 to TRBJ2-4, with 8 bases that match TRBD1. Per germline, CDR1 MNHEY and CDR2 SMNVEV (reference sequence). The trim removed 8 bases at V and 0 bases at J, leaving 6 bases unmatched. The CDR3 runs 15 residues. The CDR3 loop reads CASGAGGAAKNIQYF. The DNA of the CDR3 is TGTGCCAGCGGTGCAGGGGGCGCAGCCAAAAACATTCAGTACTTC.

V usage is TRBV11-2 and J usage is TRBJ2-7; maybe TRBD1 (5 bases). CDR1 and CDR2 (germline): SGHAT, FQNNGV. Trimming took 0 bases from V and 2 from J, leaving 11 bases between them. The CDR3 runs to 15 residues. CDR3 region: CASSLERGQPYEQYF. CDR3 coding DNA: TGTGCCAGCAGCTTAGAAAGGGGCCAACCCTACGAGCAGTACTTC.

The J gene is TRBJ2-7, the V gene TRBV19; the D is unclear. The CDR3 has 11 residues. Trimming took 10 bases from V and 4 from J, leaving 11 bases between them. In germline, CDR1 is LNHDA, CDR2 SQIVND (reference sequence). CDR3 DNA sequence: TGTGCCACTGGGCCCCCTTACGAGCAGTACTTC. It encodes CATGPPYEQYF.

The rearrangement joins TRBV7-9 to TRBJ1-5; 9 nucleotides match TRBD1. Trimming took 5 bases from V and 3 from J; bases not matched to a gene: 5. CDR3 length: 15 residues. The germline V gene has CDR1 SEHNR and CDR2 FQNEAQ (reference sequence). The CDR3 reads CASSPTGGLNQPQHF. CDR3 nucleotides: TGTGCCAGCAGCCCTACAGGGGGCCTCAATCAGCCCCAGCATTTT.

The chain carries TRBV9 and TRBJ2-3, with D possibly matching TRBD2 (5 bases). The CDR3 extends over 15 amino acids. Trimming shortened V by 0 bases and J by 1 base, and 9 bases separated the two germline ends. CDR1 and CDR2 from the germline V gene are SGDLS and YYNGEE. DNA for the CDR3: TGTGCCAGCAGCGTAGTTGACTACCGCACAGATACGCAGTATTTT. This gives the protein CASSVVDYRTDTQYF.

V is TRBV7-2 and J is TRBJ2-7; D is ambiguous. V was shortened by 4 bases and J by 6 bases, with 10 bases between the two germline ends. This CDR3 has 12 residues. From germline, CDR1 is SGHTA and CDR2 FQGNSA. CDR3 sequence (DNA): TGTGCCAGCAGCTCCTGGCTAGGCGAGCAGTACTTC. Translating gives CASSSWLGEQYF.

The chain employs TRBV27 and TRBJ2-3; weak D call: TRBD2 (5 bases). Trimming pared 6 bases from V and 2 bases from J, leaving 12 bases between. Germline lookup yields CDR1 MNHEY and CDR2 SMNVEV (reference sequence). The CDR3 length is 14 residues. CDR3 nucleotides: TGTGCCAGCAGGAGGGTGAATCCCACAGATACGCAGTATTTT. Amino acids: CASRRVNPTDTQYF.

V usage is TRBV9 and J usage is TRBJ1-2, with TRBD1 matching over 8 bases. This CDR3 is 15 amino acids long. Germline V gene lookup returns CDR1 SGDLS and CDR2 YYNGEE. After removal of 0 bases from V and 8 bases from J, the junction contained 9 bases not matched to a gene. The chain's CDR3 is CASSVEGLTGEGYTF. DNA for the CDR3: TGTGCCAGCAGCGTAGAAGGCTTGACAGGGGAGGGCTACACCTTC.

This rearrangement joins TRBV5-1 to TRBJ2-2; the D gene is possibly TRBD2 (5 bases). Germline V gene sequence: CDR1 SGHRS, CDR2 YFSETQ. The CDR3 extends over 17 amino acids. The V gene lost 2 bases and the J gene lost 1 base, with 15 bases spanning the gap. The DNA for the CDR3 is TGCGCCAGCAGCTTCAAGCGGCCAACCGTGAACACCGGGGAGCTGTTTTTT. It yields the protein CASSFKRPTVNTGELFF.

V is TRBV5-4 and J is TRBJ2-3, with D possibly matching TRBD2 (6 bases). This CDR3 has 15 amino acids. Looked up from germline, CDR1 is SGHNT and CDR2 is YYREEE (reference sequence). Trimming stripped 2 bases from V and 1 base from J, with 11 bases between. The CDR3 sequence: CASSFAGGGTDTQYF. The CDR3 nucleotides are TGTGCCAGCAGCTTTGCGGGCGGGGGCACAGATACGCAGTATTTT.